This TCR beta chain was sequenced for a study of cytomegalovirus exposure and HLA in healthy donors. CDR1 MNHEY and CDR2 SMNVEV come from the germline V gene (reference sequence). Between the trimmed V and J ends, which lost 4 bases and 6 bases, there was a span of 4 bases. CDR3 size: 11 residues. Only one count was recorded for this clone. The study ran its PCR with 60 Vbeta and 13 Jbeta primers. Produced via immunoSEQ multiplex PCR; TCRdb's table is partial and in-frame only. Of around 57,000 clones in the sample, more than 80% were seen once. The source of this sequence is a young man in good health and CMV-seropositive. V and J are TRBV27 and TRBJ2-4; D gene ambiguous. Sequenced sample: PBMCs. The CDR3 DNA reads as TGTGCCAGCAGTTCCGGAAACATTCAGTACTTC. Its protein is CASSSGNIQYF.